This T cell receptor (beta chain) was retrieved from a study of shared clonotypes between healthy human individuals. Study-level points and caveats: It was observed that 5% to 6.5% of naive CD4 clonotypes were shared across several donors. Among non-shared clonotypes, generation probabilities were lower than among those shared by all four donors.

Generated by immunoSEQ multiplex PCR, the TCRdb table keeps only in-frame clones and is missing some. The top ten hold 0.13% of the sample, which has some 2,000,000 clones, roughly 95% seen once. The V and J ends lost 2 bases and 2 bases respectively, with 17 bases between them. The CDR3 has 16 residues. CDR1 and CDR2 from the germline V gene are SGHRS and YFSETQ. Details on this clone: The antigen is unknown.

V and J are TRBV5-1 and TRBJ2-7; D is undetermined. The receptor was isolated from a man between 18 and 35 years old in good health. The sequencing sample was made of naive CD4+ T cells sorted from blood. The subset is: CD45RA+ positively selected. CDR3 sequence reads: CASSLSVHTATYEQYF. Written as DNA, the CDR3 is TGCGCCAGCAGCTTAAGTGTTCATACAGCCACCTACGAGCAGTACTTC.